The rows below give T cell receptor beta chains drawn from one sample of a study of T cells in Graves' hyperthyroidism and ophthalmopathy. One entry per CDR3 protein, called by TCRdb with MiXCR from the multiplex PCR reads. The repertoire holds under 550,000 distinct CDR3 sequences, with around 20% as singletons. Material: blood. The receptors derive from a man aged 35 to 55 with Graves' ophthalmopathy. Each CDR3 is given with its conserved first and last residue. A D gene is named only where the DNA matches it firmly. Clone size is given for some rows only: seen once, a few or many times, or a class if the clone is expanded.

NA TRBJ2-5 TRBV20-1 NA CSARDRRDTLGETQYF TGCAGTGCTAGAGATCGGAGGGACACCCTGGGGGAGACCCAGTACTTC
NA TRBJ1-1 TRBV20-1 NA CSARRYLSSAFF TGCAGTGCTAGACGTTACCTCTCGTCAGCTTTCTTT
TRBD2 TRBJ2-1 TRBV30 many CASYSGRRDEQFF TGTGCCTCTTATAGCGGGAGACGGGATGAGCAGTTCTTC
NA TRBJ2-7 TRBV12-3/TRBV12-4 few CASSQGINEQYF TGTGCCAGCAGCCAGGGGATCAACGAGCAGTACTTC
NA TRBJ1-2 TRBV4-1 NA CASSQEVQVSYGYTF TGCGCCAGCAGCCAAGAAGTACAGGTCAGCTATGGCTACACCTTC
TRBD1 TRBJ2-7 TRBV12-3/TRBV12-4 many CASLQGSGYEQYF TGTGCCAGCCTACAGGGGTCGGGGTACGAGCAGTACTTC
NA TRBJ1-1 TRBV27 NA CASSFDWNTEAFF TGTGCCAGCAGTTTCGACTGGAACACTGAAGCTTTCTTT
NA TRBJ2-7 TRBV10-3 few CAISVPDSPTYEQYF TGTGCCATCAGTGTCCCGGACAGCCCAACCTACGAGCAGTACTTC
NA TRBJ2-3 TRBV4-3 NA CASSQDWGFRTDTQYF TGCGCCAGCAGCCAAGATTGGGGCTTCCGCACAGATACGCAGTATTTT
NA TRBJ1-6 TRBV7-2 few CASSLGASGLGSPLHF TGTGCCAGCAGCTTAGGGGCATCAGGGTTGGGTTCACCCCTCCACTTT
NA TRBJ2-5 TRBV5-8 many CASSPFQRGEAQYF TGTGCCAGCAGCCCCTTCCAAAGGGGGGAGGCCCAGTACTTC
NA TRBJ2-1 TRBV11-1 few CASSPWRGHSYNEQFF TGTGCCAGCAGCCCTTGGCGAGGCCATTCCTACAATGAGCAGTTCTTC
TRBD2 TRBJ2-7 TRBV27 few CASSHLAGRSYEQYF TGTGCCAGCAGTCACCTAGCGGGAAGGTCCTACGAGCAGTACTTC
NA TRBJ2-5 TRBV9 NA CASTDPGETQYF TGTGCCAGCACCGATCCGGGAGAGACCCAGTACTTC
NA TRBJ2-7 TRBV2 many CASSGPTYEQYF TGTGCCAGCAGCGGGCCCACATACGAGCAGTACTTC
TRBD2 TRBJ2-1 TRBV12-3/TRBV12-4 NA CASRTSGASFSSYNEQFF TGTGCCAGCAGGACTAGCGGAGCTTCATTTAGCTCCTACAATGAGCAGTTCTTC
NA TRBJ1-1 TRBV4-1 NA CASSQLQRGNTEAFF TGCGCCAGCAGCCAATTACAGAGGGGAAACACTGAAGCTTTCTTT
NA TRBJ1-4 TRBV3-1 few CASSPSRGNEKLFF TGTGCCAGCAGCCCTTCTCGGGGTAATGAAAAACTGTTTTTT
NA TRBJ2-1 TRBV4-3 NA CASSQRLGGLPYNEQFF TGCGCCAGCAGCCAAAGACTAGGGGGACTCCCATACAATGAGCAGTTCTTC
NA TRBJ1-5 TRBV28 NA CASTLTKDRPQHF TGTGCCAGCACCCTAACTAAGGATCGGCCCCAGCATTTT
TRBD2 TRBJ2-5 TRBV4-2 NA CASSQEDRTRQETQYF TGTGCCAGCAGCCAAGAGGACCGGACTAGACAAGAGACCCAGTACTTC
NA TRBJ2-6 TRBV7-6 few CASNTPGANVLTF TGTGCCAGCAATACCCCTGGGGCCAACGTCCTGACTTTC
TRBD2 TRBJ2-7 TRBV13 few CASSLGDVGGAYEQYF TGTGCCAGCAGCTTAGGGGATGTGGGAGGGGCCTACGAGCAGTACTTC
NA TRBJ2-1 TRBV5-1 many CASSLEVNNEQFF TGCGCCAGCAGCTTGGAGGTTAACAATGAGCAGTTCTTC
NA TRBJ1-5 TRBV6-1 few CASRKGLSNQPQHF TGTGCCAGCAGGAAGGGACTTAGCAATCAGCCCCAGCATTTT
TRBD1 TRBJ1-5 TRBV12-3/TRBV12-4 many CASSPGQGYQPQHF TGTGCCAGCAGTCCGGGACAGGGGTATCAGCCCCAGCATTTT
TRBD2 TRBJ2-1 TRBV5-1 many CASSLALTSGSDNEQFF TGCGCCAGCAGCTTGGCCCTGACTAGCGGGAGTGATAATGAGCAGTTCTTC
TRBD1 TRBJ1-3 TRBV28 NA CASSLMSGTGVDTIYF TGTGCCAGCAGTTTAATGAGTGGGACAGGGGTGGACACCATATATTTT
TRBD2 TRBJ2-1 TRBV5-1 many CASSLGGTSANEQFF TGCGCCAGCAGCTTGGGGGGGACTAGCGCTAATGAGCAGTTCTTC
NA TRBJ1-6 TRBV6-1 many CASRVGDSPLHF TGTGCCAGCAGGGTAGGAGACTCACCCCTCCACTTT
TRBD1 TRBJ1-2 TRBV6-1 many CASRGQGASYGYTF TGTGCCAGCAGGGGACAGGGGGCGTCCTATGGCTACACCTTC
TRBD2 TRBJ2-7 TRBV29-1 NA CSGLRWNPSGRAYEQYF TGCAGCGGTCTCCGGTGGAATCCTAGCGGGAGGGCCTACGAGCAGTACTTC